These 10 T cell receptor beta chains share one sample of origin, sequenced in a study of Graves' ophthalmopathy and Graves' hyperthyroidism. RNA transcripts yielded amplified TCR beta CDR3 regions. RT-PCR with HTBI primers came first, then second-round multiplex PCR. TCRdb processed the multiplex PCR reads anew with MiXCR; each CDR3 protein has one entry. This table holds some 160,000 distinct CDR3 sequences, approximately 40% found once. The material sequenced was peripheral blood. The receptor source for this set is a young man with Graves' ophthalmopathy.

The genes are TRBV4-2 and TRBJ1-5; 10 positions agree with TRBD1. Trimming cost V 4 bases and J 6 bases; bases outside gene matches: 0. The CDR3 is 13 amino acids. The V gene's germline CDR1 is LGHNA and CDR2 YNFKEQ. The CDR3 reads CASSRDRGQPQHF. CDR3 bases: TGTGCCAGCAGCCGGGACAGGGGTCAGCCCCAGCATTTT.

CDR3 amino acids: CASSGDGGYTGELFF. The CDR3 DNA reads as TGTGCCAGCTCGGGGGACGGTGGATACACCGGGGAGCTGTTTTTT. The chain employs TRBV6-2 or TRBV6-3 and TRBJ2-2; perhaps TRBD2 as D (6 bases). The germline V gene has CDR1 MNHEY and CDR2 SVGEGT. The V and J ends lost 8 bases and 3 bases respectively, with 16 bases between them. This CDR3 is built from 15 residues.

V gene TRBV27 combines with J gene TRBJ1-5, with TRBD1 as a possible D gene (6 bases). The germline V gene has CDR1 MNHEY and CDR2 SMNVEV (reference sequence). Deletions cut 6 bases from V and 0 bases from J, with 18 bases between. The CDR3 runs to 17 residues. CDR3 in amino acids: CASRPRGDIYSNQPQHF. The CDR3 bases are TGTGCCAGCAGACCCAGAGGGGACATTTATAGCAATCAGCCCCAGCATTTT.

This clonotype has ten or more counts. V is TRBV27 and J is TRBJ2-7, with TRBD1 matching 9 bases. Germline loops: CDR1 MNHEY, CDR2 SMNVEV (reference sequence). There are 15 residues in the CDR3. J gave up 6 bases and V 4 bases, and 10 bases lay outside the gene matches. The chain's CDR3 is CASSSSWTGVAEQYF. The CDR3 coding sequence is TGTGCCAGCAGTTCTTCTTGGACAGGGGTTGCCGAGCAGTACTTC.

This chain links TRBV19 with TRBJ1-1; no definite D call. This CDR3 has 13 amino acids. Trimming shortened V by 3 bases and J by 1 base, and 6 bases separated the two germline ends. Germline CDR1 LNHDA, CDR2 SQIVND (reference sequence). The DNA for the CDR3 is TGTGCCAGTAGTATCGTACGGAACACTGAAGCTTTCTTT. It is translated as CASSIVRNTEAFF.

This clonotype is hyperexpanded in the sample. The genes are TRBV28 and TRBJ1-6; D is uncertain. The V gene lost 3 bases and the J gene lost 5 bases, with 20 bases spanning the gap. The CDR3 is made up of 18 amino acids. The germline V gene encodes CDR1 MDHEN and CDR2 SYDVKM. Here the CDR3 reads CASSFPLAGRTNNSPLHF. For the CDR3, the DNA is TGTGCCAGCAGTTTTCCCTTGGCAGGCAGGACGAATAATTCACCCCTCCACTTT. The full variable domain, in which reference TRBV28 and TRBJ1-6 provide the parts outside the CDR3, is DVKVTQSSRYLVKRTGEKVFLECVQDMDHENMFWYRQDPGLGLRLIYFSYDVKMKEKGDIPEGYSVSREKKERFSLILESASTNQTSMYLCASSFPLAGRTNNSPLHFGNGTRLTVT.

This rearrangement joins TRBV15 to TRBJ1-1; weak D call: TRBD1 (6 bases). Trimming removed 7 bases from V and 1 base from J, with 13 bases in between. Germline V gives CDR1 LNHNV, CDR2 YYDKDF (reference sequence). CDR3 size: 14 residues. The CDR3 bases are TGTGCCACCAAGGGGGGGCTGGGGAACACTGAAGCTTTCTTT. Translating gives CATKGGLGNTEAFF.

This clonotype was seen ten or more times. The chain couples TRBV18 to TRBJ2-7, with TRBD1 matching 7 bases. The CDR3 extends over 15 amino acids. After removal of 3 bases from V and 2 bases from J, the junction contained 7 bases not matched to a gene. The germline V gene has CDR1 KGHSH and CDR2 LQKENI. The CDR3 protein is CASSPGPGQTYEQYF. The CDR3 DNA reads as TGTGCCAGCTCACCGGGGCCGGGACAGACCTACGAGCAGTACTTC.

The chain employs TRBV7-6 and TRBJ1-1; no definite D call. The CDR3 covers 13 residues. V was shortened by 1 base and J by 4 bases, with 7 bases between the two germline ends. The germline gives CDR1 SGHVS, CDR2 FNYEAQ. The CDR3, as DNA: TGTGCCAGCAGCTTAGAGGAAATCACTGAAGCTTTCTTT. This translates into CASSLEEITEAFF.

The chain combines TRBV12-3 or TRBV12-4 with TRBJ2-2; possibly TRBD2 for D (5 bases). V shed 2 bases and J shed 4 bases, with 8 bases lying between them. This CDR3 contains 14 residues. Written as DNA, the CDR3 is TGTGCCAGCAGTTTATGGGAGCCCACCGGGGAGCTGTTTTTT. Its protein is CASSLWEPTGELFF.